The 17 T cell receptor beta chains presented below share a single source sample, sequenced in a study of blood T cells in healthy people across ages. A second PCR, run for roughly 7 to 11 cycles, used a sample-barcoded 5' primer plus a J-beta primer mix. MiXCR was run by TCRdb on the 5' RACE reads, yielding one entry per CDR3 protein. Of approximately 1.5 million distinct CDR3 sequences in the sample, roughly 43% are singletons; the top ten hold around 4%. The sequenced material came from blood. The receptors derive from a woman between 18 and 29 years old in good health.

The chain joins TRBV4-1 to TRBJ1-5, with TRBD1 as a possible D gene (6 bases). The CDR3 has 15 residues. V was shortened by 1 base and J by 7 bases, with 14 bases between the two germline ends. Germline V lookup: CDR1 MGHRA, CDR2 YSYEKL. The DNA for the CDR3 is TGCGCCAGCAGCCAAGGGGGAAGGGGGAGGCAGCCCCAGCATTTT. Protein product: CASSQGGRGRQPQHF.

This clonotype occurred many times. This chain's CDR3 is CSVAGTGAYNEQFF. In DNA, the CDR3 is TGCAGCGTTGCCGGGACAGGGGCCTACAATGAGCAGTTCTTC. The rearrangement links TRBV29-1 to TRBJ2-1; 10 bases agree with TRBD1. The germline gives CDR1 SQVTM, CDR2 ANQGSEA. This CDR3 is 14 amino acids long. Trimming took 4 bases from V and 2 from J; bases not matched to a gene: 2.

This clonotype was observed a few times. The chain is built from TRBV25-1 and TRBJ2-4, with D perhaps assigned TRBD1 or TRBD2 (5 bases each). The V gene's germline CDR1 is MGHDK and CDR2 SYGVNS. Trimming took 5 bases from V and 15 from J, leaving 20 bases between them. This CDR3 contains 13 residues. In nucleotides, the CDR3 is TGTGCCAGCAGTTCCGGGACGGTGGCGTATTCGTACTTC. Its translation: CASSSGTVAYSYF.

The V call is TRBV13, the J call TRBJ2-5; TRBD1 agrees at 9 bases. V shed 4 bases, J shed 11 bases, and the junction held 11 bases outside the gene matches. This CDR3 has 14 residues. Germline V CDR1 and CDR2: PRHDT, FYEKMQ (reference sequence). The CDR3 nucleotides are TGTGCCAGCAGCTACGGGACAGGGATGAACGAACAGTACTTC. Its translation: CASSYGTGMNEQYF.

The rearrangement joins TRBV6-5 to TRBJ2-5, with 7 bases lining up with TRBD2. V lost 6 bases, J lost 1 base, and 5 bases stayed unmatched. The CDR3 consists of 14 residues. Germline V gene sequence: CDR1 MNHEY, CDR2 SVGAGI. CDR3 amino acids: CASRVAGFQETQYF. The CDR3 coding sequence is TGTGCCAGCAGGGTAGCGGGCTTCCAAGAGACCCAGTACTTC.

The chain links TRBV7-9 to TRBJ2-7; D is uncertain. With 5 bases removed from V and 3 bases from J, the gap between germline ends came to 14 bases. This CDR3 spans 14 amino acids. Germline values: CDR1 SEHNR, CDR2 FQNEAQ (reference sequence). This CDR3 reads CASSPVTLNYEQYF. Here the CDR3 DNA reads TGTGCCAGCAGCCCGGTGACACTTAACTACGAGCAGTACTTC.

The J gene is TRBJ2-2, the V gene TRBV20-1; D is possibly TRBD1 (7 bases). V lost 2 bases to trimming and J lost 3 bases, with 19 bases between them. Germline assignment: CDR1 DFQATT and CDR2 SNEGSKA (reference sequence). This CDR3 has 17 amino acids. The CDR3 nucleotides are TGCAGTGCTAGATCCCGGGACAGCGGGCCGTACACCGGGGAGCTGTTTTTT. It encodes CSARSRDSGPYTGELFF.

V gene TRBV6-2 or TRBV6-3 combines with J gene TRBJ2-7, with D possibly being TRBD1 or TRBD2 (5 bases each). Germline assignment: CDR1 MNHEY and CDR2 SVGEGT. The CDR3 has 15 amino acids. The ends were cut back, 1 base at V and 0 bases at J, with 10 bases in the middle. CDR3 loop: CASSYWDRSSYEQYF. CDR3 nucleotides: TGTGCCAGCAGTTACTGGGACCGCAGCTCCTACGAGCAGTACTTC.

This clonotype turned up a few times. The chain recombines TRBV12-5 with TRBJ2-2; D tentatively fits TRBD1 or TRBD2 (5 bases each). The CDR3 has 15 amino acids. CDR1 and CDR2 from the germline V gene are LGHNT and FRNRAP. The V end lost 7 bases, the J end lost 0 bases, and 12 bases lay between the germline ends. CDR3 nucleotide sequence: TGTGCTAGTGTTTCAGGGACGACGAACACCGGGGAGCTGTTTTTT. The encoded protein is CASVSGTTNTGELFF.

In this sample, this clonotype turned up a few times. The chain carries TRBV2 and TRBJ2-1; 12 bases align to TRBD2. V lost 8 bases and J lost 9; bases outside the gene matches: 8. Per germline, CDR1 SNHLY and CDR2 FYNNEI. The CDR3 loop spans 14 amino acids. Written as DNA, the CDR3 is TGTGCCAGCCGACTAGCGGGAGAAGTAGGTGAGCAGTTCTTC. It translates to CASRLAGEVGEQFF.

This clonotype was seen only a few times. This chain connects TRBV25-1 to TRBJ2-2; TRBD2 might be the D (6 bases). The V end lost 3 bases, the J end lost 7 bases, and 9 bases lay between the germline ends. The CDR3 contains 13 residues. Germline V lookup: CDR1 MGHDK, CDR2 SYGVNS. The DNA for the CDR3 is TGTGCCAGCAGTGACAGGCGGGGCGGGGAGCTGTTTTTT. Residues: CASSDRRGGELFF.

The V gene is TRBV7-9, the J gene TRBJ2-1; D gene uncertain. Trimming stripped 1 base from V and 13 bases from J, with 20 bases between. This CDR3 has 15 residues. CDR1 and CDR2 (germline): SEHNR, FQNEAQ (reference sequence). CDR3 nucleotides: TGTGCCAGCAGCTTAGGATTTGGCGGCCAAGAGACCCAGTTCTTC. Protein product: CASSLGFGGQETQFF. Using reference TRBV7-9 and TRBJ2-1 for the parts outside the CDR3, the full variable domain is DTGVSQNPRHKITKRGQNVTFRCDPISEHNRLYWYRQTLGQGPEFLTYFQNEAQLEKSRLLSDRFSAERPKGSFSTLEIQRTEQGDSAMYLCASSLGFGGQETQFFGPGTRLTVL.

V usage is TRBV7-2 and J usage is TRBJ2-2; 9 nucleotides align to TRBD1. The CDR3 extends over 18 amino acids. The ends lost 2 bases at V and 5 bases at J; junction bases unmatched: 12. Germline assignment: CDR1 SGHTA and CDR2 FQGNSA. The CDR3 sequence is CASSLTLPGQGGTGELFF. The CDR3 nucleotides are TGTGCCAGCAGCTTAACTCTCCCGGGACAGGGCGGGACCGGGGAGCTGTTTTTT. Looking up the rest from reference TRBV7-2 and TRBJ2-2 gives the full variable domain: GAGVSQSPSNKVTEKGKDVELRCDPISGHTALYWYRQSLGQGLEFLIYFQGNSAPDKSGLPSDRFSAERTGGSVSTLTIQRTQQEDSAVYLCASSLTLPGQGGTGELFFGEGSRLTVL.

The chain combines TRBV5-1 with TRBJ2-7; 8 nucleotides line up with TRBD1. V lost 0 bases, J lost 7 bases, and 9 bases stayed unmatched. Germline CDR1 reads SGHRS; CDR2 reads YFSETQ. The CDR3 runs 15 residues. This chain's CDR3 is CASSLDRGRFDEQYF. The DNA of the CDR3 is TGCGCCAGCAGCTTGGACAGGGGGAGGTTCGATGAGCAGTACTTC.

The chain links TRBV20-1 to TRBJ1-5, with no clear D. The CDR3 sequence is 13 residues long. V lost 0 bases, J lost 6 bases, and 9 bases lay in between. CDR1 and CDR2 (germline): DFQATT, SNEGSKA (reference sequence). CDR3 sequence: CSARDDGSQPQHF. The CDR3 region has the DNA TGCAGTGCTAGAGATGATGGGAGTCAGCCCCAGCATTTT.

The chain recombines TRBV20-1 with TRBJ1-5, with TRBD1 matching 7 bases. Unmatched junction bases numbered 16, after V lost 2 bases and J lost 0 bases. This CDR3 region has 19 residues. CDR1 and CDR2 from the germline V gene are DFQATT and SNEGSKA (reference sequence). DNA for the CDR3: TGCAGTGCTAGACCCCCTATAGGGCAGGGGGTCTATAGCAATCAGCCCCAGCATTTT. It specifies CSARPPIGQGVYSNQPQHF.

The J gene is TRBJ2-5, the V gene TRBV7-8; a possible D gene is TRBD2 (5 bases). This CDR3 region has 14 residues. Germline CDR1 reads SGHVS; CDR2 reads FQNEAQ. V was pared by 4 bases and J by 4 bases, with 13 bases between. The CDR3 is CASSSRRISETQYF. The CDR3 coding sequence is TGTGCCAGCAGCTCAAGGAGGATCTCAGAGACCCAGTACTTC.